This is a list of T cell receptor beta chains from one sample in a study of cytotoxic CD8 clonotypes in ibrutinib-treated CLL. TCRdb keeps only in-frame clones here, not all; method: immunoSEQ multiplex PCR. This sample has about 84,000 clones, with about 82% found just once. The sequencing used PBMCs, collected before ibrutinib treatment. The receptors stem from a human donor with chronic lymphocytic leukemia. The CDR3 runs from the conserved cysteine through the conserved F or W. A D gene is named only where the DNA matches it firmly. A row's size may be missing; if present it is once, few, many or a size class.

TRBJ2-7,-,TRBV7-9,TRBD2,CASSLPFRLAGAQGEQYF,TGTGCCAGCAGCTTACCATTTAGACTAGCGGGAGCTCAGGGAGAGCAGTACTTC
TRBJ1-3,-,TRBV6-5,-,CASSYQPGVPGNTIYF,TGTGCCAGCAGTTACCAACCAGGGGTACCGGGAAACACCATATATTTT
TRBJ2-7,-,TRBV6-1,TRBD1,CASRDRTGGTYEQYF,TGTGCCAGCCGCGACCGGACAGGGGGGACCTACGAGCAGTACTTC
TRBJ2-3,-,TRBV7-8,TRBD2,CASTPPGRGDTQYF,TGTGCCAGCACCCCCCCCGGGAGGGGAGATACGCAGTATTTT
TRBJ1-3,-,TRBV10-3,-,CAISEFSAYTIYF,TGTGCCATCAGTGAGTTTTCGGCCTACACCATATATTTT
TRBJ1-1,-,TRBV28,-,CASSLYQLNTEAFF,TGTGCCAGCAGTTTATATCAACTGAACACTGAAGCTTTCTTT
TRBJ2-7,-,TRBV5-1,TRBD2,CASSLEGTSGYEQYF,TGCGCCAGCAGCCTGGAAGGGACTAGCGGCTACGAGCAGTACTTC
TRBJ2-6,few,TRBV6-5,-,CASSYSGANVLTF,TGTGCCAGCAGTTACTCTGGGGCCAACGTCCTGACTTTC
TRBJ1-2,few,TRBV20-1,-,CSALGYGYTF,TGCAGTGCTCTGGGCTATGGCTACACCTTC
TRBJ2-5,-,TRBV10-3,TRBD2,CAIRWGLAGLKPRKETQYF,TGTGCCATCAGATGGGGACTAGCGGGACTTAAACCCCGTAAAGAGACCCAGTACTTC
TRBJ2-4,-,TRBV28,-,CASSTPSTFYIQYF,TGTGCCAGCAGTACCCCGTCGACGTTTTATATTCAGTACTTC
TRBJ2-1,once,TRBV9,TRBD2,CASSVWGSGDEQFF,TGTGCCAGCAGCGTATGGGGTAGCGGGGATGAGCAGTTCTTC
TRBJ1-2,-,TRBV7-9,-,CASSLSRGYGYTF,TGTGCCAGCAGCTTATCCAGGGGCTATGGCTACACCTTC
TRBJ2-3,-,TRBV29-1,-,CSVEHHANTQYF,TGCAGCGTTGAACACCACGCTAATACGCAGTATTTT
TRBJ2-7,once,TRBV6-6,TRBD1,CASSSTGTGVSYEQYF,TGTGCCAGCAGTTCCACCGGGACAGGGGTATCCTACGAGCAGTACTTC
TRBJ1-4,-,TRBV7-9,-,CASRLGWGEKLFF,TGTGCCAGCAGGTTGGGGTGGGGCGAAAAACTGTTTTTT
TRBJ2-5,-,TRBV9,TRBD2,CASSGSGRWQETQYF,TGTGCCAGCAGCGGTAGCGGGAGATGGCAGGAGACCCAGTACTTC
TRBJ1-2,medium-sized,TRBV30,-,CAWSVNADVYTF,TGTGCCTGGAGTGTGAACGCGGATGTCTACACCTTC
TRBJ1-1,-,TRBV15,-,CATRPSGARTEAFF,TGTGCCACCAGGCCATCGGGGGCTCGGACTGAAGCTTTCTTT
TRBJ1-1,once,TRBV6-5,TRBD1,CASSYRGGTGSAEAFF,TGTGCCAGCAGTTACCGAGGGGGGACAGGGTCGGCAGAAGCTTTCTTT
TRBJ1-1,-,TRBV5-1,TRBD1,CASSSRQGMSEAFF,TGCGCCAGCAGCTCTCGACAGGGTATGTCTGAAGCTTTCTTT
TRBJ2-5,-,TRBV19,-,CASSGASYETQYF,TGTGCCAGTAGTGGCGCGAGCTACGAGACCCAGTACTTC
TRBJ2-3,-,TRBV19,-,CASSIIGGPWGTDTQYF,TGTGCCAGTAGTATTATCGGGGGACCTTGGGGCACAGATACGCAGTATTTT
TRBJ2-7,-,TRBV10-3,TRBD2,CATRDYSYEQYF,TGTGCCACGAGGGACTACTCCTACGAGCAGTACTTC
TRBJ2-7,-,TRBV11-1,TRBD1,CASSLGQVYEQYF,TGTGCCAGCAGCTTGGGACAGGTCTACGAGCAGTACTTC
TRBJ2-5,-,TRBV6-1,TRBD2,CASTQSGGAETQYF,TGTGCCAGCACTCAAAGCGGGGGCGCAGAGACCCAGTACTTC
TRBJ1-5,-,TRBV6-5,-,CASRGLGGNQPQHF,TGTGCCAGCCGGGGGCTCGGGGGCAATCAGCCCCAGCATTTT
TRBJ2-1,-,TRBV6-4,-,CASSDSLALSSYNEQFF,TGTGCCAGCAGTGACTCACTAGCCCTGAGCTCCTACAATGAGCAGTTCTTC
TRBJ2-2,-,TRBV7-3,-,CASSLGGFTGELFF,TGTGCCAGCAGCTTAGGGGGGTTCACCGGGGAGCTGTTTTTT
TRBJ2-5,once,TRBV9,-,CASSVGNQETQYF,TGTGCCAGCAGCGTAGGGAACCAAGAGACCCAGTACTTC
TRBJ2-2,-,TRBV11-2,TRBD1,CAYHRGRVGAGELFF,TGTGCCTACCACAGGGGCAGAGTGGGGGCCGGGGAGCTGTTTTTT
TRBJ1-2,-,TRBV10-3,-,CAISEAGHGYTF,TGTGCCATCAGTGAGGCAGGTCATGGCTACACCTTC
TRBJ2-1,-,TRBV6-1,-,CASSEVSSGFYNEQFF,TGTGCCAGCAGTGAAGTCTCGAGCGGGTTTTACAATGAGCAGTTCTTC
TRBJ2-2,-,TRBV7-3,TRBD1,CASSLVRQGAGTGELFF,TGTGCCAGCAGCTTGGTGAGACAGGGGGCCGGTACCGGGGAGCTGTTTTTT
TRBJ2-1,-,TRBV4-1,-,CASSQEPGGEQFF,TGCGCCAGCAGCCAAGAGCCCGGGGGTGAGCAGTTCTTC
TRBJ2-1,-,TRBV7-2,-,CASSLVAQPRRSYNEQFF,TGTGCCAGCAGCTTAGTGGCCCAGCCTCGCCGTTCCTACAATGAGCAGTTCTTC
TRBJ1-1,-,TRBV6-6,-,CASSRTAKNTEAFF,TGTGCCAGCAGCCGGACGGCTAAGAACACTGAAGCTTTCTTT
TRBJ1-2,-,TRBV7-9,TRBD1,CASSGGTGKFPYTF,TGTGCCAGCAGCGGAGGGACAGGGAAGTTTCCTTACACCTTC
TRBJ2-5,-,TRBV5-1,TRBD2,CASSLSLAGEETQYF,TGCGCCAGCAGCTTGAGCCTAGCGGGGGAAGAGACCCAGTACTTC
TRBJ2-1,once,TRBV7-2,TRBD2,CASSPGGVISYNEQFF,TGTGCCAGCAGCCCGGGGGGGGTGATCTCCTACAATGAGCAGTTCTTC
TRBJ1-2,-,TRBV7-6,-,CASSLVDDAANYGYTF,TGTGCCAGCAGCTTAGTGGACGACGCGGCTAACTATGGCTACACCTTC
TRBJ2-7,-,TRBV4-1,-,CASSQVDSMGDAEQYF,TGCGCCAGCAGCCAAGTCGACTCCATGGGCGACGCGGAGCAGTACTTC
TRBJ2-3,-,TRBV18,-,CASSRTDTQYF,TGTGCCAGCTCACGCACAGATACGCAGTATTTT
TRBJ2-1,few,TRBV18,-,CASSPLAGSSTNEQFF,TGTGCCAGCTCACCACTGGCGGGGAGCTCAACCAATGAGCAGTTCTTC
TRBJ1-1,once,TRBV29-1,-,CSVLRTALTSNTEAFF,TGCAGCGTTCTACGGACAGCTCTTACTTCGAACACTGAAGCTTTCTTT
TRBJ1-1,-,TRBV5-4,-,CASSRDRSLTEAFF,TGTGCCAGCAGCCGCGACAGGTCGCTAACTGAAGCTTTCTTT
TRBJ2-5,-,TRBV27,TRBD2,CASSFFGGGVETQYF,TGTGCCAGCAGTTTCTTTGGGGGGGGAGTGGAGACCCAGTACTTC
TRBJ2-3,-,TRBV4-2,TRBD2,CASSQDARETGHTQYF,TGTGCCAGCAGCCAAGATGCGCGGGAGACTGGCCATACGCAGTATTTT
TRBJ2-7,-,TRBV11-3,-,CASSLGSESYEQYF,TGTGCCAGCAGCTTAGGGTCGGAATCCTACGAGCAGTACTTC
TRBJ1-4,-,TRBV18,TRBD1,CASSSTGGDEKLFF,TGTGCCAGCTCGTCGACAGGGGGGGATGAAAAACTGTTTTTT
TRBJ2-1,once,TRBV10-2,TRBD2,CASKSLRTSGNNEQFF,TGCGCCAGCAAATCTTTGAGGACTAGCGGGAACAATGAGCAGTTCTTC